This TCR beta chain is drawn from a study of blood T cell repertoires in COVID-19. Study as a whole: Both acute and convalescent COVID-19 samples were obtained from the United States, Italy and Spain. PBMCs, B-cell-depleted T cells, or T cells provided the cDNA or gDNA that made up the material.

Per the study methods: Reference gene primers were amplified, and this amplification served to estimate nucleated cell counts. Sequencing was performed with immunoSEQ multiplex PCR; in TCRdb, only in-frame clones are kept and a portion is missing. V and J calls and clone size are copied from that table; D and trimming were computed from the DNA. The sample lists approximately 280,000 clones; about 89% were seen once. The CDR3 is 14 residues long. Germline values: CDR1 SGHNT, CDR2 YYREEE (reference sequence). With 4 bases removed from V and 2 bases from J, the gap between germline ends came to 13 bases.

The sequence was collected from a man aged 35-49 years with acute or convalescent COVID-19. Sequencing input: peripheral blood. The chain recombines TRBV5-4 with TRBJ2-7; D is perhaps TRBD2 (6 bases). CDR3 nucleotides: TGTGCCAGCAGCCTGCGGACGGGAGCCTACGAGCAGTACTTC. Protein product: CASSLRTGAYEQYF.